The 22 T cell receptor beta chains given below trace back to one sample, sequenced in a study of OX40 agonist ivuxolimab in advanced cancers. Only in-frame clones appear in the TCRdb table, and some are missing; sequencing was by immunoSEQ multiplex PCR. The profile shows over 50,000 clones, more than 80% of them singletons. The material sequenced was CD4+ or CD8+ T cells sorted from blood, taken in a trial of the OX40 agonist ivuxolimab. These receptor sequences come from an adult with an advanced solid tumor such as melanoma, head and neck, liver or kidney cancer.

A single count supports this clone. The rearrangement uses TRBV21-1 and TRBJ2-3; the tabulated D call, TRBD1, remains unverified against the DNA. TRBV21-1 is a pseudogene. CDR3 length: 15 amino acids. The CDR3 sequence is CASSNRQGSTDTQYF. The CDR3 nucleotides are TGTGCCAGCAGCAATCGACAGGGAAGCACAGATACGCAGTATTTT.

The chain carries TRBV7-2 and TRBJ1-1; 8 bases are a match to TRBD1. The V and J ends lost 3 bases and 8 bases, in that order; junction bases with no gene match: 5. Germline CDR1 SGHTA, CDR2 FQGNSA. The CDR3 runs 13 residues. The CDR3 loop reads CASSFDRTGEAFF. CDR3 sequence (DNA): TGTGCCAGCAGCTTTGACCGGACAGGGGAAGCTTTCTTT.

The CDR3, as DNA: TGTGCCAGCAGCTCAGCCGGAACCCGGGCCTCCTACGAGCAGTACTTC. This gives the protein CASSSAGTRASYEQYF. The chain couples TRBV7-9 to TRBJ2-7; D gene ambiguous. Looked up from germline, CDR1 is SEHNR and CDR2 is FQNEAQ (reference sequence). This CDR3 is built from 16 residues. Trimming removed 4 bases at V and 0 bases at J, with 16 bases between.

V is TRBV4-1 and J is TRBJ2-7, with 8 bases lining up with TRBD1. This CDR3 comprises 16 residues. The V gene's germline CDR1 is MGHRA and CDR2 YSYEKL. The J segment lost 0 bases and the V segment lost 1 base, leaving 5 bases of the junction unmatched. CDR3 loop: CASSQVGGQGSYEQYF. In DNA form, the CDR3 reads TGCGCCAGCAGCCAAGTAGGAGGACAGGGCTCCTACGAGCAGTACTTC.

The gene calls are TRBV6-1 and TRBJ1-1; 9 bases map to TRBD1. Germline assignment: CDR1 MNHNS and CDR2 SASEGT. With V trimmed by 6 bases and J by 1 base, 3 bases remained unmatched. This CDR3 is built from 14 residues. CDR3 region: CASRQGQGNTEAFF. The CDR3 DNA sequence: TGTGCCAGCAGGCAGGGACAGGGGAACACTGAAGCTTTCTTT.

The V gene is TRBV25-1, the J gene TRBJ1-4, with TRBD1 matching 9 bases. The CDR3 extends over 15 amino acids. V lost 5 bases and J lost 6; bases outside the gene matches: 7. The germline V gene encodes CDR1 MGHDK and CDR2 SYGVNS. CDR3 sequence reads: CASSQGQGPHEKLFF. For the CDR3, the DNA is TGTGCCAGCAGTCAAGGACAGGGGCCCCATGAAAAACTGTTTTTT.

The chain employs TRBV7-8 and TRBJ1-3; no firm D call. CDR1 SGHVS and CDR2 FQNEAQ come from the germline V gene. Between the trimmed V and J ends, which lost 3 bases and 0 bases, there was a span of 12 bases. The CDR3 covers 16 residues. The CDR3 loop is CASSFQTVSSGNTIYF. The DNA for the CDR3 is TGTGCCAGCAGCTTTCAAACAGTCAGCTCTGGAAACACCATATATTTT. The full variable domain, rest sourced from reference TRBV7-8 and TRBJ1-3, is GAGVSQSPRYKVAKRGQDVALRCDPISGHVSLFWYQQALGQGPEFLTYFQNEAQLDKSGLPSDRFFAERPEGSVSTLKIQRTQQEDSAVYLCASSFQTVSSGNTIYFGEGSWLTVV.

This clone was counted a single time. This chain joins TRBV19 and TRBJ1-1, with TRBD1 matching 7 bases. Trimming took 3 bases from V and 6 from J; bases not matched to a gene: 10. Per the germline V gene, CDR1 is LNHDA and CDR2 is SQIVND (reference sequence). This CDR3 is built from 15 residues. This CDR3 is CASSIESRGRAEAFF. DNA of the CDR3: TGTGCCAGTAGTATTGAGTCAAGGGGGCGTGCTGAAGCTTTCTTT.

V gene TRBV18 combines with J gene TRBJ2-3, with D possibly matching TRBD2 (6 bases). Germline V CDR1 and CDR2: KGHSH, LQKENI. CDR3 length equals 14 residues. V was clipped by 3 bases and J by 5 bases, with 12 bases between them. CDR3 in DNA: TGTGCCAGCTCACCGGGACTTTCCGGAGATACGCAGTATTTT. Protein sequence: CASSPGLSGDTQYF.

The V call is TRBV28, the J call TRBJ1-5; no clear D gene. CDR1 is MDHEN and CDR2 is SYDVKM in the germline V gene. This CDR3 comprises 15 residues. Deletions cut 4 bases from V and 0 bases from J, with 10 bases between. The CDR3 DNA reads as TGTGCCAGCAGTTCACAGAGATATAGCAATCAGCCCCAGCATTTT. It specifies CASSSQRYSNQPQHF. The whole variable domain, remainder taken from reference TRBV28 and TRBJ1-5, is DVKVTQSSRYLVKRTGEKVFLECVQDMDHENMFWYRQDPGLGLRLIYFSYDVKMKEKGDIPEGYSVSREKKERFSLILESASTNQTSMYLCASSSQRYSNQPQHFGDGTRLSIL.

V usage is TRBV11-3 and J usage is TRBJ1-1; D remains ambiguous. CDR1 is SGHNT, CDR2 YENEEA, per germline. The CDR3 loop spans 14 amino acids. V gave up 5 bases and J gave up 5 bases, with 15 bases separating them. As DNA, the CDR3 is TGTGCCAGCAGCCAAGGGAGGGCTAGTACTGAAGCTTTCTTT. This codes for CASSQGRASTEAFF. Filled out from reference TRBV11-3 and TRBJ1-1, the complete variable domain reads EAGVVQSPRYKIIEKKQPVAFWCNPISGHNTLYWYLQNLGQGPELLIRYENEEAVDDSQLPKDRFSAERLKGVDSTLKIQPAELGDSAVYLCASSQGRASTEAFFGQGTRLTVV.

CDR3 region: CASSLRDYGYTF. DNA of the CDR3: TGTGCCAGCAGCTTACGAGACTATGGCTACACCTTC. The rearrangement links TRBV7-9 to TRBJ1-2; D is unresolved. This CDR3 comprises 12 residues. Per the germline V gene, CDR1 is SEHNR and CDR2 is FQNEAQ (reference sequence). With 2 bases removed from V and 3 bases from J, the gap between germline ends came to 4 bases. The full variable domain, with the rest looked up from reference TRBV7-9 and TRBJ1-2, is DTGVSQNPRHKITKRGQNVTFRCDPISEHNRLYWYRQTLGQGPEFLTYFQNEAQLEKSRLLSDRFSAERPKGSFSTLEIQRTEQGDSAMYLCASSLRDYGYTFGSGTRLTVV.

The chain has TRBV29-1 and TRBJ1-1; possible D gene TRBD1, 5 bases. The CDR3 is made up of 13 amino acids. The germline CDR1 and CDR2 sequences are SQVTM and ANQGSEA. V was cut by 5 bases and J by 0 bases, with 10 bases left in between. The CDR3 reads CSVRGDMNTEAFF. The CDR3 coding sequence is TGCAGCGTTAGGGGCGATATGAACACTGAAGCTTTCTTT.

The chain couples TRBV4-1 to TRBJ1-1; 9 nucleotides line up with TRBD1. Germline assignment: CDR1 MGHRA and CDR2 YSYEKL. The CDR3 loop spans 18 amino acids. V lost 0 bases to trimming and J lost 4 bases; unmatched junction nucleotides: 12. The CDR3 DNA reads as TGCGCCAGCAGCCAAGAGGGTACCGGGACAGGGTTGGGCACTGAAGCTTTCTTT. Translating it yields CASSQEGTGTGLGTEAFF.

CDR3 DNA: TGCAGTGCTAACTGGAACCCTGAGCAGTACTTC. This gives the protein CSANWNPEQYF. The chain recombines TRBV20-1 with TRBJ2-7; no clear D. This CDR3 has 11 amino acids. V was pared by 4 bases and J by 7 bases, with 11 bases between. CDR1 is DFQATT, CDR2 SNEGSKA, per germline (reference sequence).

The genes are TRBV28 and TRBJ2-1; 9 bases agree with TRBD2. After removal of 7 bases from V and 6 bases from J, the junction contained 7 bases not matched to a gene. The CDR3 contains 14 residues. Germline V lookup: CDR1 MDHEN, CDR2 SYDVKM. The CDR3 DNA reads as TGTGCCAGCACTTTGGGCGGGGGGGCCAATGAGCAGTTCTTC. It yields the protein CASTLGGGANEQFF.

CDR3 coding DNA: TGTGCCAGCTCGGATCCGGGACAGCGACTTTATAGCACAGATACGCAGTATTTT. Translation: CASSDPGQRLYSTDTQYF. This rearrangement joins TRBV18 to TRBJ2-3, with 7 bases fitting TRBD1. Looked up from germline, CDR1 is KGHSH and CDR2 is LQKENI. CDR3 length: 18 amino acids. The V segment lost 6 bases and the J segment 0 bases; nucleotides outside the gene matches: 15. Full variable domain (missing parts from reference TRBV18 and TRBJ2-3): NAGVMQNPRHLVRRRGQEARLRCSPMKGHSHVYWYRQLPEEGLKFMVYLQKENIIDESGMPKERFSAEFPKEGPSILRIQQVVRGDSAAYFCASSDPGQRLYSTDTQYFGPGTRLTVL.

The chain recombines TRBV6-5 with TRBJ2-1; 7 bases line up with TRBD2. Germline V lookup: CDR1 MNHEY, CDR2 SVGAGI. The CDR3 has 14 amino acids. J lost 6 bases, V lost 8 bases, and 10 bases had no gene match. The DNA of the CDR3 is TGTGCCAGCGGGGGGGTCGAGCGGCGCAATGAGCAGTTCTTC. Residues: CASGGVERRNEQFF.

This chain connects TRBV11-2 to TRBJ2-7; TRBD1 aligns across 7 bases. V lost 2 bases and J lost 3; bases outside the gene matches: 7. This CDR3 is 15 amino acids long. Germline V gives CDR1 SGHAT, CDR2 FQNNGV. The CDR3 is CASSLISGGDYEQYF. Here the CDR3 DNA reads TGTGCCAGCAGCTTAATCTCAGGGGGAGACTACGAGCAGTACTTC.

V is TRBV30 and J is TRBJ2-7, with D perhaps TRBD1 or TRBD2 (5 bases each). CDR1 and CDR2 from the germline V gene are GTSNPN and SVGIG (reference sequence). V was cut by 3 bases and J by 1 base, with 7 bases left in between. CDR3 size: 12 residues. CDR3 coding DNA: TGTGCCTGGAGGGGGGAATCCTACGAGCAGTACTTC. Protein product: CAWRGESYEQYF.

The V call is TRBV20-1, the J call TRBJ2-7; no reliable D call. This CDR3 is built from 11 residues. V was pared by 3 bases and J by 4 bases, with 7 bases between. The germline gives CDR1 DFQATT, CDR2 SNEGSKA (reference sequence). CDR3 coding DNA: TGCAGTGCTAGTTATGGGTACGAGCAGTACTTC. Encoded protein: CSASYGYEQYF.

In its sample, this clone was seen once. The V call is TRBV7-3, the J call TRBJ2-5; either TRBD1 or TRBD2 may fit D (5 bases each). Trimming shortened V by 2 bases and J by 5 bases, and 15 bases separated the two germline ends. CDR3 length: 15 residues. Germline V CDR1 and CDR2: SGHTA, FQGTGA. In nucleotides, the CDR3 is TGTGCCAGCAGCTTACTTGGGGGAGTGGGTGAGACCCAGTACTTC. Its translation: CASSLLGGVGETQYF.